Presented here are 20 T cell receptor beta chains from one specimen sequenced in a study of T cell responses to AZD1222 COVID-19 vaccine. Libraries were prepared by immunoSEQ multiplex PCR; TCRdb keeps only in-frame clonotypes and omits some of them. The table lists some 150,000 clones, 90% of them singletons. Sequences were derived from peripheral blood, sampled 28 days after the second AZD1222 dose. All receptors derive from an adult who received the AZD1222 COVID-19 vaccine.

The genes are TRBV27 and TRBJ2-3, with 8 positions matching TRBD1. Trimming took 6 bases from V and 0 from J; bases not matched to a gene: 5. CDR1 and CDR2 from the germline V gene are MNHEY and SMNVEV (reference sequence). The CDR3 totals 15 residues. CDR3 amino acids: CASSRGTGSTDTQYF. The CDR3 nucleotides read TGTGCCAGCAGCAGAGGGACAGGCAGCACAGATACGCAGTATTTT.

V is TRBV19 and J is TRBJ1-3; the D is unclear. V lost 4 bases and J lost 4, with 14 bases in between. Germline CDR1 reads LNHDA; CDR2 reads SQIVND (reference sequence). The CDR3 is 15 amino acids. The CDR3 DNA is TGTGCCAGTAGTACCCCCCTTGCGGAAGGAAACACCATATATTTT. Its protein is CASSTPLAEGNTIYF.

As DNA, the CDR3 is TGTGCCAGCAGCTTCGGGGTGACTGAAGCTTTCTTT. Its protein is CASSFGVTEAFF. This rearrangement joins TRBV5-4 to TRBJ1-1; no clear D. The CDR3 runs 12 residues. Germline assignment: CDR1 SGHNT and CDR2 YYREEE (reference sequence). Trimming removed 2 bases from V and 5 bases from J, with 7 bases in between. Supplemented by reference TRBV5-4 and TRBJ1-1, the full variable domain reads ETGVTQSPTHLIKTRGQQVTLRCSSQSGHNTVSWYQQALGQGPQFIFQYYREEENGRGNFPPRFSGLQFPNYSSELNVNALELDDSALYLCASSFGVTEAFFGQGTRLTVV.

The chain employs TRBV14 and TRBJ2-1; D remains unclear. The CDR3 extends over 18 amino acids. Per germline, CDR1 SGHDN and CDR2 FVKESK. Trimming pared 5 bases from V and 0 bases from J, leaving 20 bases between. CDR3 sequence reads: CASSYSGATESSYNEQFF. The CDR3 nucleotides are TGTGCCAGCAGCTATTCGGGCGCGACGGAAAGCTCCTACAATGAGCAGTTCTTC. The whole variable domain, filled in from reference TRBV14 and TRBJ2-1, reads EAGVTQFPSHSVIEKGQTVTLRCDPISGHDNLYWYRRVMGKEIKFLLHFVKESKQDESGMPNNRFLAERTGGTYSTLKVQPAELEDSGVYFCASSYSGATESSYNEQFFGPGTRLTVL.

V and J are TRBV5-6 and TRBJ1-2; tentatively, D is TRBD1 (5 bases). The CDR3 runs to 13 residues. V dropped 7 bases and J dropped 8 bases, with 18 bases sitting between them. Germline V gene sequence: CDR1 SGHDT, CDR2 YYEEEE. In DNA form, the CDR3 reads TGTGCCAGCGGGTCTGGGACGGGCCCGGGCTACACCTTC. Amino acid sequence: CASGSGTGPGYTF. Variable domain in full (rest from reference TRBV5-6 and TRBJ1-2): DAGVTQSPTHLIKTRGQQVTLRCSPKSGHDTVSWYQQALGQGPQFIFQYYEEEERQRGNFPDRFSGHQFPNYSSELNVNALLLGDSALYLCASGSGTGPGYTFGSGTRLTVV.

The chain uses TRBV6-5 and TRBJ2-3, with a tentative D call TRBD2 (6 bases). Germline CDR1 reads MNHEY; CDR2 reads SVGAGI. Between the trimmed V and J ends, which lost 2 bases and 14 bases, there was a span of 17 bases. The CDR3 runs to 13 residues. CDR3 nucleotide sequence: TGTGCCAGCAGTTACGGGCGGGACCGCGTGTTGTATTTT. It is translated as CASSYGRDRVLYF.

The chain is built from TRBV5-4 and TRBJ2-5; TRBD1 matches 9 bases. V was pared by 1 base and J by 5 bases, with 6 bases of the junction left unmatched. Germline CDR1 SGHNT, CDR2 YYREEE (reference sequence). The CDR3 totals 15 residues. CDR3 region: CASSLPGTGRETQYF. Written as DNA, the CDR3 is TGTGCCAGCAGCTTGCCCGGGACAGGGAGGGAGACCCAGTACTTC.

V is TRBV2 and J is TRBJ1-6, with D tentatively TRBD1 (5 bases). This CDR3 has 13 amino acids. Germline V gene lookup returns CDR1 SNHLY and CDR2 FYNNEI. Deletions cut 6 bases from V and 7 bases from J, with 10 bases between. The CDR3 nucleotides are TGTGCCAGCAGAACAGGCGAGAATTCACCCCTCCACTTT. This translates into CASRTGENSPLHF.

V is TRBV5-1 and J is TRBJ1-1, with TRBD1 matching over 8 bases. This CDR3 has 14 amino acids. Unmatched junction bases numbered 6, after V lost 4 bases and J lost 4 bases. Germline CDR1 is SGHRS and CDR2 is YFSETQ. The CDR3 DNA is TGCGCCAGCAGCCTTAGGACAGGGCTCACTGAAGCTTTCTTT. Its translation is CASSLRTGLTEAFF.

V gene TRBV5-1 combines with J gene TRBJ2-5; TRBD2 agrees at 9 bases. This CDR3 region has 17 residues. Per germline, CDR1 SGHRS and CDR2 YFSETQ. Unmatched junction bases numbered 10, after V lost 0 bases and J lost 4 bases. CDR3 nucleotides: TGCGCCAGCAGCTTGGTGCAATGGCGGGAGGGCGGAGAGACCCAGTACTTC. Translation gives CASSLVQWREGGETQYF. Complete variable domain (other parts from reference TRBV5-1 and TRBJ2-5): KAGVTQTPRYLIKTRGQQVTLSCSPISGHRSVSWYQQTPGQGLQFLFEYFSETQRNKGNFPGRFSGRQFSNSRSEMNVSTLELGDSALYLCASSLVQWREGGETQYFGPGTRLLVL.

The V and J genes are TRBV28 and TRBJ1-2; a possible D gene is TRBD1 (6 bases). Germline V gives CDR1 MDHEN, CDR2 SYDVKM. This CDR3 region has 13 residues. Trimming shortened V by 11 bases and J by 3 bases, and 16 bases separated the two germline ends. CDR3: CAGGGRSYYGYTF. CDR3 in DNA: TGTGCCGGGGGGGGCAGATCCTACTATGGCTACACCTTC.

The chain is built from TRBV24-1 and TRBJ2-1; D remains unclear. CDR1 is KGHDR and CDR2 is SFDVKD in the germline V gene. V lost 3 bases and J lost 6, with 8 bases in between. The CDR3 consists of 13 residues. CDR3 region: CATSDGSGNEQFF. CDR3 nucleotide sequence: TGTGCCACCAGTGATGGTAGTGGCAATGAGCAGTTCTTC.

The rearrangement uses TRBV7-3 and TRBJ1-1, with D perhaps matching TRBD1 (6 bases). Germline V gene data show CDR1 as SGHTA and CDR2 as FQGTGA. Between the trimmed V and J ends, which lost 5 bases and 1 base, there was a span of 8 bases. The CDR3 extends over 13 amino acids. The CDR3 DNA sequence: TGTGCCAGCAGCGCGACAGGGAACACTGAAGCTTTCTTT. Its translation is CASSATGNTEAFF.

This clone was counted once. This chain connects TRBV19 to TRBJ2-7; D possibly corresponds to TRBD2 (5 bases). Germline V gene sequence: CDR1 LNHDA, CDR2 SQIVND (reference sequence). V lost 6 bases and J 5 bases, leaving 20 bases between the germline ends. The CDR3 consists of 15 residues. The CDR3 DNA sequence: TGTGCCAGTAGCTACCTGCTGGGGAGCCTCGACGAGCAGTACTTC. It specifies CASSYLLGSLDEQYF.

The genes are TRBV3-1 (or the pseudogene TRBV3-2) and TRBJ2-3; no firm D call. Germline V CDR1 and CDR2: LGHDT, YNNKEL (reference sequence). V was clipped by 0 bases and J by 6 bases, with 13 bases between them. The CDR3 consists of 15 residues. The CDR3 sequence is CASSQDFGPSDTQYF. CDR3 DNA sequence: TGTGCCAGCAGCCAAGATTTCGGGCCTAGTGATACGCAGTATTTT.

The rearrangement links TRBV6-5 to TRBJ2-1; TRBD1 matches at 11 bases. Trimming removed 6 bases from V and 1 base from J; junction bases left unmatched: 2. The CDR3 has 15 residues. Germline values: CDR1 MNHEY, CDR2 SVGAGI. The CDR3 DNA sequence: TGTGCCAGCAGGGGGGACAGGGGGTCCTACAATGAGCAGTTCTTC. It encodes CASRGDRGSYNEQFF.

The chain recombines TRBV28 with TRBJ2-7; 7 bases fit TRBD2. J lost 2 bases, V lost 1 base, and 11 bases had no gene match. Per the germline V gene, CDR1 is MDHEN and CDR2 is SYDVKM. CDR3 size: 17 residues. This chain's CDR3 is CASSLSLAAGVPYEQYF. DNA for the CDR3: TGTGCCAGCAGTTTATCCCTGGCCGCGGGAGTCCCCTACGAGCAGTACTTC.

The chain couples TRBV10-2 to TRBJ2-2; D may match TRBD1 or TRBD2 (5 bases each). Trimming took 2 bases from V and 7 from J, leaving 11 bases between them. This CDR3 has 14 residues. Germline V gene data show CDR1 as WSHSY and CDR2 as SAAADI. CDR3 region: CASSELGTNGELFF. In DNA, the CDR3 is TGCGCCAGCAGTGAGCTAGGGACGAACGGGGAGCTGTTTTTT.

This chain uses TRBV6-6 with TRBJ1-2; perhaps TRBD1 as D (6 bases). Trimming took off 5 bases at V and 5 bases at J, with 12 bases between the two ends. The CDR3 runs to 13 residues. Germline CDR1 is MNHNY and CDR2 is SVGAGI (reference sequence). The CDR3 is CASSPDSLYGYTF. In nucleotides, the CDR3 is TGTGCCAGCAGTCCGGACAGCCTATATGGCTACACCTTC.

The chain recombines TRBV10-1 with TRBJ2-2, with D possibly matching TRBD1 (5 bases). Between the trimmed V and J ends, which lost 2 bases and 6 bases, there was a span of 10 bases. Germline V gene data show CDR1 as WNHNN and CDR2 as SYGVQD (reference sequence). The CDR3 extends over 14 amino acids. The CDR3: CASSEAGPSGELFF. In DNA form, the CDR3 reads TGCGCCAGCAGTGAGGCAGGGCCGTCCGGGGAGCTGTTTTTT.